This T cell receptor beta chain was observed in a study of T cells in localized non-small cell lung cancer (TCRdb year 2020). Notes on the research overall: The study examined T cell repertoires in approximately 240 patients with early-stage NSCLC and compared tumors with uninvolved tumor-adjacent lungs. The cohort comprised 200 to 300 treatment-naïve NSCLC patients with resected, localized lung tumors. NSCLC patients had a mean age of approximately 66 years, and more than 120 were male and 107 female. Overall study outcomes, separate from this receptor: A median of roughly 58 of the top 100 tumor clones were detected in paired uninvolved adjacent lung, and 28 of these tumor clones were also found among the top 100 clones of the paired uninvolved adjacent lung. Longer overall survival was associated with higher blood T cell density, whereas shorter survival was associated with higher adjacent-lung clonality. Because the study design was exploratory, TCR variables were selected using unadjusted p-values without false-discovery rate correction. Because multi-region sequencing of the tumors was not done, intratumor heterogeneity could not be ruled out. The highest T cell clonality was observed in uninvolved tumor-adjacent lung, where clonality exceeded that of tumor, suggesting that antigenic responses were more focused in uninvolved tumor-adjacent lung.

The germline V gene specifies SQVTM as CDR1 and ANQGSEA as CDR2. The V and J ends are trimmed by 8 bases and 11 bases, leaving 21 bases between them. The CDR3 covers 12 residues, taking in both the cysteine and the phenylalanine. Only CDR3 DNA is held: 36 bases, read in frame from base 1. TCR beta CDR3 regions were sequenced from DNA using the immunoSEQ Assay. The published analysis was carried out like this. To compute T cell density, TCR beta template counts were normalized to usable DNA, which was estimated by amplifying housekeeping genes. Using the preseqR package, richness was estimated by extrapolating to 120,000 templates for tissue samples and 400,000 templates for PBMC samples. Clonality was taken to be one minus Pielou's evenness. Differential abundance testing on productive amino-acid clonotypes, with a minimum total count of 5 and an alpha of 0.1, was used to identify tissue-enriched TCRs. The Jaccard Index and the Morisita Overlap Index were used to measure repertoire overlap between compartments. GLIPH grouped TCR beta CDR3s together with public tetramer-defined viral CDR3s, and a viral motif had to include at least three viral sequences and show V-gene enrichment. The table was pulled from immuneACCESS by TCRdb, which kept in-frame rearrangements only. Such tables lose some clones; where checked, under half of the loss comes from unresolved V genes, and the rest has no known cause. V and J calls and clone size are given by that table; D and trimming were obtained from the DNA. Counted in this sample were some 38,000 clones; approximately 90% of them appeared once. About 6% of the sample is in the top ten clones.

At diagnosis, peripheral blood, uninvolved tumor-adjacent lung and tumor were collected and stored as a combination of fresh-frozen and FFPE material. For TCR repertoire profiling, the blood samples were analyzed as peripheral blood mononuclear cells. There are a few counts of this clone. Its antigen is currently not known. Qualities for individual bases were not recorded, and no much larger clone is one base off. The clonotype originates from a male donor aged 60 or over with stage II lung adenocarcinoma. The chain was built from TRBV29-1 and TRBJ1-1; 5 matching bases give a weak D call of TRBD1. The starting material was peripheral blood mononuclear cells, obtained before any cancer treatment. The DNA sequence reads TGCAGCACCTGGAGGGTTGGGGACGGGGCTTTCTTT. Translated, this is CSTWRVGDGAFF.